Following are 27 T cell receptor beta chains from one sample sequenced in a study of blood T cell repertoires in COVID-19. The method was immunoSEQ multiplex PCR; TCRdb's version includes in-frame clones alone and lacks a portion of them. The data hold 150,000 or so clones, with roughly nine tenths observed a single time. Sequencing used peripheral blood. Source of these receptors: a woman aged 65 to 85 with COVID-19, enrolled during active disease.

This rearrangement joins TRBV19 to TRBJ1-3; possible D gene TRBD1, 5 bases. The CDR3 length is 14 residues. From germline, CDR1 is LNHDA and CDR2 SQIVND (reference sequence). Trimming removed 3 bases from V and 3 bases from J, with 9 bases in between. The CDR3 DNA follows: TGTGCCAGTAGTATCGACAGAATTGGAAACACCATATATTTT. Translating gives CASSIDRIGNTIYF.

The chain combines TRBV5-1 with TRBJ2-3; the match to TRBD2 covers 14 bases. The germline CDR1 and CDR2 sequences are SGHRS and YFSETQ. Trimming cost V 2 bases and J 2 bases; bases outside gene matches: 4. This CDR3 is 17 amino acids long. Here the CDR3 DNA reads TGCGCCAGCAGCTTAGGACTAGCGGGGGGAGCCACAGATACGCAGTATTTT. As protein: CASSLGLAGGATDTQYF.

J is TRBJ1-5 and V is TRBV28, with 9 bases matching TRBD1. V shed 6 bases and J 4 bases; nucleotides not matched to a gene: 7. This CDR3 is 15 amino acids long. Germline V lookup: CDR1 MDHEN, CDR2 SYDVKM. CDR3 nucleotides: TGTGCCAGCAGCCCTTGGGACAGGGAGAATCAGCCCCAGCATTTT. It is translated as CASSPWDRENQPQHF.

The chain couples TRBV7-8 to TRBJ1-6; TRBD1 might be the D (5 bases). CDR3 length: 16 amino acids. Per germline, CDR1 SGHVS and CDR2 FQNEAQ. The germline V and J ends were trimmed by 4 bases and 5 bases, with 15 bases remaining between them. CDR3 in amino acids: CASSYLSQGNNSPLHF. CDR3 coding DNA: TGTGCCAGCAGCTACTTATCTCAGGGAAATAATTCACCCCTCCACTTT.

This chain connects TRBV9 to TRBJ2-7; 10 nucleotides align to TRBD1. V shed 0 bases, J shed 4 bases, and the junction held 4 bases outside the gene matches. Per the germline V gene, CDR1 is SGDLS and CDR2 is YYNGEE. The length of the CDR3 is 15 residues. The CDR3 loop is CASSVEGQGNYEQYF. Here the CDR3 DNA reads TGTGCCAGCAGCGTAGAGGGACAGGGGAATTACGAGCAGTACTTC.

The genes are TRBV28 and TRBJ1-6, with 7 bases lining up with TRBD1. The CDR3 has 16 amino acids. Per germline, CDR1 MDHEN and CDR2 SYDVKM. V shed 4 bases and J 8 bases; nucleotides not matched to a gene: 11. The CDR3 sequence: CASSSTGARRDSPLHF. The CDR3 nucleotides are TGTGCCAGCAGTTCTACAGGGGCGAGGAGGGATTCACCCCTCCACTTT.

V and J are TRBV24-1 and TRBJ1-1, with 9 nucleotides matching TRBD1. Germline V gives CDR1 KGHDR, CDR2 SFDVKD. The CDR3 has 15 residues. The J segment lost 5 bases and the V segment lost 6 bases, leaving 9 bases of the junction unmatched. CDR3 protein: CATSTTGGSETEAFF. DNA of the CDR3: TGTGCCACCAGTACCACAGGGGGCAGTGAGACTGAAGCTTTCTTT.

The table lists this clone with a count of one. V and J are TRBV2 and TRBJ2-7; the D gene is possibly TRBD2 (5 bases). Germline V gives CDR1 SNHLY, CDR2 FYNNEI. Deletions cut 8 bases from V and 5 bases from J, with 16 bases between. This CDR3 contains 13 residues. The CDR3 nucleotides are TGTGCCAGCCTCGGGGTCGGTTTGGACGAGCAGTACTTC. Its protein is CASLGVGLDEQYF.

The chain employs TRBV18 and TRBJ1-1; D remains ambiguous. There are 14 residues in the CDR3. Trimming pared 3 bases from V and 4 bases from J, leaving 12 bases between. Germline assignment: CDR1 KGHSH and CDR2 LQKENI. CDR3 sequence (DNA): TGTGCCAGCTCACCTTCGGCGGAAACCACTGAAGCTTTCTTT. It is translated as CASSPSAETTEAFF.

This rearrangement joins TRBV10-3 to TRBJ2-7, with no clear D. The CDR3 has 15 residues. Germline assignment: CDR1 ENHRY and CDR2 SYGVKD. The V and J ends lost 6 bases and 0 bases respectively, with 15 bases between them. This CDR3 is CAISDKMASSYEQYF. The CDR3 DNA follows: TGTGCCATCAGCGATAAGATGGCTTCCTCCTACGAGCAGTACTTC.

The chain uses TRBV19 and TRBJ2-3; 10 nucleotides align to TRBD2. The J segment lost 5 bases and the V segment lost 5 bases, leaving 10 bases of the junction unmatched. The CDR3 is 16 amino acids. The germline CDR1 and CDR2 sequences are LNHDA and SQIVND (reference sequence). CDR3 sequence: CASSAKSGGARDTQYF. The CDR3 DNA sequence: TGTGCCAGTAGTGCCAAGAGCGGGGGGGCCAGAGATACGCAGTATTTT.

The rearrangement links TRBV21-1 to TRBJ1-4; the table's D call TRBD1 went unverified against the DNA. TRBV21-1 is annotated as a pseudogene. This CDR3 region has 15 residues. The CDR3 DNA sequence: TGTGCCAGCAGCAATGGGGTTGGGGCGAATGAAAAACTGTTTTTT. Its protein is CASSNGVGANEKLFF.

The chain has TRBV18 and TRBJ1-1; 9 bases agree with TRBD1. CDR3 size: 14 residues. The germline V gene has CDR1 KGHSH and CDR2 LQKENI. Trimming at V came to 5 bases and at J to 5 bases, leaving 6 bases not matched to a gene. The CDR3 sequence: CASSNRGRTTEAFF. The CDR3 nucleotides are TGTGCCAGCTCAAACAGGGGGCGGACGACTGAAGCTTTCTTT.

The rearrangement links TRBV5-6 to TRBJ2-7; unclear D gene. Germline V CDR1 and CDR2: SGHDT, YYEEEE. The CDR3 runs 16 residues. The V end was cut by 9 bases, the J end by 4 bases, with 26 bases between. The DNA of the CDR3 is TGTGCCACCTCCCCGCGACGGGTTGGGTCCCCGTACGAGCAGTACTTC. Protein: CATSPRRVGSPYEQYF.

V and J are TRBV2 and TRBJ1-1; 9 bases agree with TRBD1. Germline loops: CDR1 SNHLY, CDR2 FYNNEI. This CDR3 has 13 amino acids. Unmatched junction bases numbered 6, after V lost 9 bases and J lost 4 bases. CDR3 region: CARGTGMGTEAFF. CDR3 nucleotides: TGTGCCAGGGGGACAGGGATGGGCACTGAAGCTTTCTTT.

This chain connects TRBV5-1 to TRBJ2-2, with a tentative D call TRBD1 (6 bases). Trimming cost V 5 bases and J 0 bases, with 11 bases left between them. This CDR3 is built from 15 residues. Germline CDR1 and CDR2: SGHRS and YFSETQ. DNA of the CDR3: TGCGCCAGCAGTCTCGGACAGACGAACACCGGGGAGCTGTTTTTT. It is translated as CASSLGQTNTGELFF.

This chain uses TRBV27 with TRBJ1-1; 7 bases map to TRBD1. Trimming cost V 5 bases and J 1 base; bases outside gene matches: 7. Germline lookup yields CDR1 MNHEY and CDR2 SMNVEV (reference sequence). The CDR3 spans 15 residues. CDR3 coding DNA: TGTGCCAGCAGTACACAGACAGGGAGGAACACTGAAGCTTTCTTT. Residues: CASSTQTGRNTEAFF.

Only one count was recorded for this clone. The chain has TRBV6-5 and TRBJ2-1; TRBD1 matches at 9 bases. Trimming cost V 2 bases and J 10 bases; bases outside gene matches: 3. This CDR3 region has 13 residues. Germline V CDR1 and CDR2: MNHEY, SVGAGI. Here the CDR3 DNA reads TGTGCCAGCAGTTACCCAGGGACAGGGGAGCAGTTCTTC. Its protein is CASSYPGTGEQFF.

V usage is TRBV19 and J usage is TRBJ1-5; no definite D call. The germline V gene encodes CDR1 LNHDA and CDR2 SQIVND (reference sequence). V lost 4 bases and J 0 bases, leaving 13 bases between the germline ends. The CDR3 runs 16 residues. CDR3 coding DNA: TGTGCCAGTAGTAGAGGACGGGATTATAGCAATCAGCCCCAGCATTTT. It translates to CASSRGRDYSNQPQHF.

The genes are TRBV2 and TRBJ2-3; D is possibly TRBD2 (6 bases). V lost 7 bases, J lost 5 bases, and 19 bases lay in between. This CDR3 spans 15 amino acids. Germline CDR1 is SNHLY and CDR2 is FYNNEI. DNA for the CDR3: TGTGCCAGCACTGACCGGCAGCGGGCAGGAGATACGCAGTATTTT. Translating gives CASTDRQRAGDTQYF.

This chain joins TRBV29-1 and TRBJ1-2, with D tentatively TRBD1 (5 bases). The CDR3 runs 13 residues. Trimming removed 5 bases from V and 1 base from J, with 11 bases in between. The germline V gene has CDR1 SQVTM and CDR2 ANQGSEA. This CDR3 is CSVRQTLNYGYTF. DNA for the CDR3: TGCAGCGTTAGACAGACGCTTAACTATGGCTACACCTTC. The variable domain in full, completed from reference TRBV29-1 and TRBJ1-2, reads SAVISQKPSRDICQRGTSLTIQCQVDSQVTMMFWYRQQPGQSLTLIATANQGSEATYESGFVIDKFPISRPNLTFSTLTVSNMSPEDSSIYLCSVRQTLNYGYTFGSGTRLTVV.

The table lists this clone with a count of one. The chain links TRBV19 to TRBJ2-1, with 10 bases aligning to TRBD2. The V and J ends lost 2 bases and 7 bases, in that order; junction bases with no gene match: 11. This CDR3 comprises 17 residues. CDR1 and CDR2 (germline): LNHDA, SQIVND (reference sequence). The CDR3 region is CASSILAGAARGNEQFF. For the CDR3, the DNA is TGTGCCAGTAGTATACTAGCGGGGGCCGCCCGAGGAAATGAGCAGTTCTTC.

V and J are TRBV18 and TRBJ1-2, with D possibly matching TRBD1 (6 bases). CDR1 and CDR2 from the germline V gene are KGHSH and LQKENI. V lost 5 bases and J lost 4, with 8 bases in between. The CDR3 runs 12 residues. The CDR3, as DNA: TGTGCCAGCTCAGCGGACAGCTATGGCTACACCTTC. It encodes CASSADSYGYTF.

This clone was counted once. This chain links TRBV5-6 with TRBJ1-6; the match to TRBD1 covers 8 bases. V lost 0 bases, J lost 7 bases, and 3 bases stayed unmatched. The germline gives CDR1 SGHDT, CDR2 YYEEEE. The CDR3 covers 15 residues. The CDR3 spells CASSLGTGRNSPLHF. DNA of the CDR3: TGTGCCAGCAGCTTGGGGACAGGGAGGAATTCACCCCTCCACTTT.

V gene TRBV10-1 combines with J gene TRBJ2-1, with TRBD2 matching 8 bases. Germline V gene sequence: CDR1 WNHNN, CDR2 SYGVQD (reference sequence). This CDR3 comprises 15 residues. Trimming at V came to 1 base and at J to 8 bases, leaving 7 bases not matched to a gene. CDR3 nucleotides: TGCGCCAGCAGTGAGTTACGCGGGGGGCCGTATGAGCAGTTCTTC. Its translation is CASSELRGGPYEQFF.

The chain recombines TRBV4-2 with TRBJ2-7, with TRBD2 matching 10 bases. Looked up from germline, CDR1 is LGHNA and CDR2 is YNFKEQ. Unmatched junction bases numbered 14, after V lost 5 bases and J lost 4 bases. This CDR3 region has 17 residues. For the CDR3, the DNA is TGTGCCAGCAGCTATGGGAGCAGCGGGGGGGCCGCTTACGAGCAGTACTTC. This codes for CASSYGSSGGAAYEQYF.

This clone was counted a few times. The rearrangement links TRBV3-1 (or the pseudogene TRBV3-2) to TRBJ1-5; D perhaps matches TRBD1 (6 bases). Germline V gives CDR1 LGHDT, CDR2 YNNKEL (reference sequence). The length of the CDR3 is 13 residues. The V and J ends lost 4 bases and 6 bases respectively, with 10 bases between them. Here the CDR3 reads CASSRNRVQPQHF. CDR3 sequence (DNA): TGTGCCAGCAGCCGAAACAGGGTTCAGCCCCAGCATTTT.